The 13 T cell receptor beta chains presented below share a single source sample, sequenced in a study of glioma-infiltrating T cells. Amplification of TCR alpha and beta CDR3 regions from RNA used iRepertoire nested multiplex PCR. TCRdb ran MiXCR on the multiplex PCR reads and lists one entry per CDR3 protein. The sample lists 100,000 to 150,000 distinct CDR3 sequences; approximately 24% were seen once. Sequenced material: glioma tissue, nonneoplastic brain tissue, or PBMCs (not recorded which). These TCRs come from a human donor with low-grade glioma or glioblastoma, undergoing nonglioma brain surgery, or in good health (not recorded which).

Ten or more counts support this clonotype. This chain links TRBV4-1 with TRBJ1-1; D may be TRBD1 (6 bases). Trimming shortened V by 2 bases and J by 2 bases, and 21 bases separated the two germline ends. This CDR3 is 18 amino acids long. In germline, CDR1 is MGHRA, CDR2 YSYEKL. CDR3 sequence (DNA): TGCGCCAGCAGCCAACGCGGGACACTCGTTCCATCTAACACTGAAGCTTTCTTT. Protein product: CASSQRGTLVPSNTEAFF.

On this clonotype: The germline gene is not matched at one end of the junction; a read error may be the cause. This sequence joins TRBV20-1 and TRBJ1-5, with 11 bases matching TRBD1. Germline CDR1 and CDR2: DFQATT and SNEGSKA (reference sequence). The CDR3 consists of 18 residues. In nucleotides, the CDR3 is TGCAGTGCTGCCACCGGGACAGGGGGTCGGGTAAGCAATCGGCCCCAGCATTTT. It translates to CSAATGTGGRVSNRPQHF.

This clonotype was detected many times. V and J are TRBV7-6 and TRBJ2-6; 7 bases align to TRBD1. Germline loops: CDR1 SGHVS, CDR2 FNYEAQ. Trimming removed 3 bases from V and 1 base from J; junction bases left unmatched: 3. This CDR3 spans 16 amino acids. CDR3 in amino acids: CASSFGTASGANVLTF. CDR3 DNA sequence: TGTGCCAGCAGCTTTGGGACAGCTTCTGGGGCCAACGTCCTGACTTTC.

This clonotype was counted a few times. The genes are TRBV24-1 and TRBJ2-2, with a tentative D call TRBD1 (5 bases). CDR1 is KGHDR and CDR2 is SFDVKD in the germline V gene. The V gene lost 6 bases and the J gene lost 2 bases, with 9 bases spanning the gap. There are 14 residues in the CDR3. This CDR3 reads CATSPGYNTGELFF. The CDR3 coding sequence is TGTGCCACCAGTCCAGGGTATAACACCGGGGAGCTGTTTTTT.

This clonotype was counted at least ten times. This rearrangement joins TRBV6-1 to TRBJ1-5; 7 bases agree with TRBD1. Germline V lookup: CDR1 MNHNS, CDR2 SASEGT. This CDR3 comprises 13 residues. Trimming cost V 6 bases and J 5 bases; bases outside gene matches: 4. The CDR3 DNA reads as TGTGCCAGCAGACGGGACAGCGATCAGCCCCAGCATTTT. Translation gives CASRRDSDQPQHF.

The chain is built from TRBV7-9 and TRBJ1-1; 7 bases line up with TRBD1. Germline loops: CDR1 SEHNR, CDR2 FQNEAQ (reference sequence). This CDR3 is built from 13 residues. J was trimmed by 7 bases and V by 6 bases; bases with no gene match: 8. In nucleotides, the CDR3 is TGTGCCAGCAGTCCGGACAGGTGGGGTGAAGCTTTCTTT. It encodes CASSPDRWGEAFF.

This clonotype was found a few times. The chain uses TRBV3-1 and TRBJ2-3; 8 bases line up with TRBD2. The CDR3 contains 15 residues. V gave up 1 base and J gave up 3 bases; unmatched junction bases: 3. Germline loops: CDR1 LGHDT, CDR2 YNNKEL (reference sequence). The DNA for the CDR3 is TGTGCCAGCAGCCAAGCGGGGGGGCGAACAGATACGCAGTATTTT. This translates into CASSQAGGRTDTQYF.

About this clonotype: With a much larger clone just one base away, this may be a read error. The rearrangement uses TRBV6-1 and TRBJ2-7; 7 nucleotides line up with TRBD1. Germline CDR1 reads MNHNS; CDR2 reads SASEGT. There are 13 residues in the CDR3. As DNA, the CDR3 is TGTGCCAGCAGTTGGACAGGCAGCTACGAGCAGTGCGTC. Protein product: CASSWTGSYEQCV.

This clonotype came up a few times. The chain uses TRBV29-1 and TRBJ1-5, with D unclear. From germline, CDR1 is SQVTM and CDR2 ANQGSEA. V was shortened by 6 bases and J by 9 bases, with 9 bases between the two germline ends. The CDR3 has 10 amino acids. This CDR3 is CSVAHPPQHF. CDR3 bases: TGCAGCGTAGCACACCCGCCCCAGCATTTT.

As to this clonotype: This may come from a read error, since a much larger clone is one base off. The rearrangement joins TRBV27 to TRBJ2-5, with D possibly matching TRBD1 (6 bases). V was cut by 5 bases and J by 0 bases, with 16 bases left in between. Germline V lookup: CDR1 MNHEY, CDR2 SMNVEV (reference sequence). The CDR3 sequence is 16 residues long. This CDR3 reads CASSQQGNLYQETQYF. CDR3 sequence (DNA): TGTGCCAGCAGTCAACAGGGAAACCTGTACCAAGAGACCCAGTACTTC.

This clonotype has a handful of counts. The chain couples TRBV6-1 to TRBJ2-1, with D unresolved. The CDR3 consists of 15 residues. V shed 6 bases and J shed 5 bases, with 17 bases lying between them. The germline CDR1 and CDR2 sequences are MNHNS and SASEGT. The CDR3: CASSLDPQTHNEQFF. For the CDR3, the DNA is TGTGCCAGCAGCCTGGACCCCCAAACCCACAATGAGCAGTTCTTC.

The chain joins TRBV7-8 to TRBJ1-1; D is possibly TRBD1 (5 bases). This CDR3 comprises 12 residues. Germline CDR1 and CDR2: SGHVS and FQNEAQ. V dropped 6 bases and J dropped 8 bases, with 13 bases sitting between them. This chain's CDR3 is CASSSDRPEAFF. CDR3 DNA: TGTGCCAGCAGTTCTGACAGACCCGAAGCTTTCTTT.

This clonotype turned up a few times. This chain links TRBV15 with TRBJ2-5; TRBD2 matches 8 bases. J gave up 5 bases and V 1 base, and 6 bases lay outside the gene matches. This CDR3 comprises 15 residues. From germline, CDR1 is LNHNV and CDR2 YYDKDF (reference sequence). The CDR3 sequence: CATSRAGGPSETQYF. CDR3 DNA: TGTGCCACCAGCAGAGCGGGGGGGCCATCGGAGACCCAGTACTTC.